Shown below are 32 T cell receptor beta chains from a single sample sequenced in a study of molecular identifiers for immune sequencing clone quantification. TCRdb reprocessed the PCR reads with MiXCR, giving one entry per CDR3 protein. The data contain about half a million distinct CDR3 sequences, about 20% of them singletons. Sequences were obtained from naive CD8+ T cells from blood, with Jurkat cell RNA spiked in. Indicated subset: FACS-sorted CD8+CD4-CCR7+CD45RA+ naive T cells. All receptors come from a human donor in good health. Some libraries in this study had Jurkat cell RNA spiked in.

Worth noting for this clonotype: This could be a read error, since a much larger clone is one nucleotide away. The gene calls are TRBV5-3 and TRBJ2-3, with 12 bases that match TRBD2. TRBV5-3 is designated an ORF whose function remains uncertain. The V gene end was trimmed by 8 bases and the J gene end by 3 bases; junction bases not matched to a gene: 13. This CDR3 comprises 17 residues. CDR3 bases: TGTGCCAGCAGGATCCCTACTAGCGGGGGGTCGACAGATACGCAGTATTTT. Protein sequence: CASRIPTSGGSTDTQYF.

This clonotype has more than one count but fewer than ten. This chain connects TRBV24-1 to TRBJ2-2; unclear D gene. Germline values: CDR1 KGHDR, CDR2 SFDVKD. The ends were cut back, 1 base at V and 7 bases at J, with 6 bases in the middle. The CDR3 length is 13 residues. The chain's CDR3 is CATSDLPVGELFF. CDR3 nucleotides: TGTGCCACCAGTGATTTACCCGTCGGGGAGCTGTTTTTT.

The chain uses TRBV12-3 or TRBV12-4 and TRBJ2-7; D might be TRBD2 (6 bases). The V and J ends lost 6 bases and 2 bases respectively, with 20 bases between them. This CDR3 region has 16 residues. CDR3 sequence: CASSHLSGPFPYEQYF. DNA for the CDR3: TGTGCCAGCAGCCACCTTAGCGGACCCTTCCCCTACGAGCAGTACTTC.

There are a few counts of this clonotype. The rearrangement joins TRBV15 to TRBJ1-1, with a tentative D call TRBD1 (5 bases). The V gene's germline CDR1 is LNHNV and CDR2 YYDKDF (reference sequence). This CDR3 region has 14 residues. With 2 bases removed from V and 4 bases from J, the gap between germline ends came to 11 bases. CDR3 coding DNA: TGTGCCACCAGCAGACTCAGGGTGGGCACTGAAGCTTTCTTT. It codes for CATSRLRVGTEAFF.

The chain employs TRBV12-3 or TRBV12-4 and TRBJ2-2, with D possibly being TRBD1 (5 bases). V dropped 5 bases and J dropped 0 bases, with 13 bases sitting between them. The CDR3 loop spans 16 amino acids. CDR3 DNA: TGTGCCAGCAGTAGCGAGCAGGGCCCGAACACCGGGGAGCTGTTTTTT. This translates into CASSSEQGPNTGELFF.

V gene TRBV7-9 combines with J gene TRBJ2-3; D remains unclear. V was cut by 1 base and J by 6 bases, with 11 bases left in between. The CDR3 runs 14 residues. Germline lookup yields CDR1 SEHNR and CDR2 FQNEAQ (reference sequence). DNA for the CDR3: TGTGCCAGCAGCTTAGAACGGATGGTGGATACGCAGTATTTT. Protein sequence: CASSLERMVDTQYF.

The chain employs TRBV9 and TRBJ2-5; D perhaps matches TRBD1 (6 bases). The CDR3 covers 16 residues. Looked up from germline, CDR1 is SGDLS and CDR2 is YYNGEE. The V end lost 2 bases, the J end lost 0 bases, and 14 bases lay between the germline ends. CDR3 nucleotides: TGTGCCAGCAGCGTCCGGGACACCGAAAACCAAGAGACCCAGTACTTC. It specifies CASSVRDTENQETQYF.

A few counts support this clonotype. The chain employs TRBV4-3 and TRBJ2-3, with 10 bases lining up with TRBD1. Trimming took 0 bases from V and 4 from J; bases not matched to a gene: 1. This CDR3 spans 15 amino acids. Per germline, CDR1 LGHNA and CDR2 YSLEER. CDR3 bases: TGCGCCAGCAGCCAAGATGACAGGGGGCCAGATACGCAGTATTTT. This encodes CASSQDDRGPDTQYF.

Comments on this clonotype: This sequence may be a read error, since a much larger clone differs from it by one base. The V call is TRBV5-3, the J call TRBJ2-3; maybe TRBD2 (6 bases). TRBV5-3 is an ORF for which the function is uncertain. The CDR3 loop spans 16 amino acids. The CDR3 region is CASSSPGRGSTDTQYF. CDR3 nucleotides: TGTGCCAGCAGCTCTCCGGGACGGGGGAGCACAGATACGCAGTATTTT.

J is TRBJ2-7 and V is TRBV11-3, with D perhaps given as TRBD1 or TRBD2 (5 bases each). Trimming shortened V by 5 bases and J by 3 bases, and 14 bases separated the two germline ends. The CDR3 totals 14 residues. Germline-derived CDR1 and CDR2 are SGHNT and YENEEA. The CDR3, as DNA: TGTGCCAGCAGCCCCGCCGGGGACGTCTACGAGCAGTACTTC. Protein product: CASSPAGDVYEQYF.

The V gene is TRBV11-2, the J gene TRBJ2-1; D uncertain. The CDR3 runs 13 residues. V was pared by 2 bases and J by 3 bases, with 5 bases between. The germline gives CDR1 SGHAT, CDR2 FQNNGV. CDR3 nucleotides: TGTGCCAGCAGCTTACAGAACTACAATGAGCAGTTCTTC. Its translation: CASSLQNYNEQFF. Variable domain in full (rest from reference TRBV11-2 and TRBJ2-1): EAGVAQSPRYKIIEKRQSVAFWCNPISGHATLYWYQQILGQGPKLLIQFQNNGVVDDSQLPKDRFSAERLKGVDSTLKIQPAKLEDSAVYLCASSLQNYNEQFFGPGTRLTVL.

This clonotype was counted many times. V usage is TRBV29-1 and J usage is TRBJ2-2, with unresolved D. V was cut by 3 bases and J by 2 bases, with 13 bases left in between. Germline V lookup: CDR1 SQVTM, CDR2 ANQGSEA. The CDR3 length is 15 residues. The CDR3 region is CSVDLLQPNTGELFF. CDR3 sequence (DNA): TGCAGCGTTGATCTTCTCCAACCAAACACCGGGGAGCTGTTTTTT.

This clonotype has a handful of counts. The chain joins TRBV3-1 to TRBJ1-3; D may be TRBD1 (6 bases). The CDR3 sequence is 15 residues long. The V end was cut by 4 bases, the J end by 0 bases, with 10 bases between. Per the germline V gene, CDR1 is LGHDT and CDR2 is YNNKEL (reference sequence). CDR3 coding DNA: TGTGCCAGCAGCCTCGACAGGTACTCTGGAAACACCATATATTTT. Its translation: CASSLDRYSGNTIYF. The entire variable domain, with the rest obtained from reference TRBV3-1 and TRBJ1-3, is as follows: DTAVSQTPKYLVTQMGNDKSIKCEQNLGHDTMYWYKQDSKKFLKIMFSYNNKELIINETVPNRFSPKSPDKAHLNLHINSLELGDSAVYFCASSLDRYSGNTIYFGEGSWLTVV.

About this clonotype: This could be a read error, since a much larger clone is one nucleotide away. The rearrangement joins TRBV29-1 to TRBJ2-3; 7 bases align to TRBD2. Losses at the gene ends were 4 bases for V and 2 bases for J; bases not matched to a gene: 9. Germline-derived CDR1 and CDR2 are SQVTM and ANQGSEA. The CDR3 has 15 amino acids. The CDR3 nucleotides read TGCAGCGTTGTAGGAGCGGGGAGATCCACAGATACGCAGTATTTT. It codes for CSVVGAGRSTDTQYF.

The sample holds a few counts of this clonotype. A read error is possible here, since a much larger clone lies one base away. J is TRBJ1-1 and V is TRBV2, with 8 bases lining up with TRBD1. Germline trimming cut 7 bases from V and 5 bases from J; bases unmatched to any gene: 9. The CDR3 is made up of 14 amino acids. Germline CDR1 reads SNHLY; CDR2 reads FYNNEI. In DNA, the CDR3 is TGTGCCAGCATAACCAGGGGGCCGGGGACTGAAGCTTTCTTT. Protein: CASITRGPGTEAFF.

The CDR3 nucleotides are TGCGCCAGCAGCCAAGAGATCGGGCCAGGGTGGGACACCGGGGAGCTGTTTTTT. Translated: CASSQEIGPGWDTGELFF. The V and J genes are TRBV4-3 and TRBJ2-2; perhaps TRBD1 as D (5 bases). The CDR3 consists of 18 residues. Trimming cost V 0 bases and J 3 bases, with 17 bases left between them. Germline V gene data show CDR1 as LGHNA and CDR2 as YSLEER.

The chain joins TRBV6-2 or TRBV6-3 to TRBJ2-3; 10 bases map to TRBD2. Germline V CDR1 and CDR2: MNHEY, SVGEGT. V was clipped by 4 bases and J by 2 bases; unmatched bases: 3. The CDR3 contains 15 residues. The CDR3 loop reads CASSSSGGYTDTQYF. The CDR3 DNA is TGTGCCAGCAGTTCTAGCGGGGGCTACACAGATACGCAGTATTTT.

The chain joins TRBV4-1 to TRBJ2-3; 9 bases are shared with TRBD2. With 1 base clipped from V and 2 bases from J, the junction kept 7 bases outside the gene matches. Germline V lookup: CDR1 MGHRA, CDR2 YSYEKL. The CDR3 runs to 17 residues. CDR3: CASSQVPTSGFTDTQYF. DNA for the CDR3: TGCGCCAGCAGCCAAGTTCCGACTAGCGGCTTCACAGATACGCAGTATTTT.

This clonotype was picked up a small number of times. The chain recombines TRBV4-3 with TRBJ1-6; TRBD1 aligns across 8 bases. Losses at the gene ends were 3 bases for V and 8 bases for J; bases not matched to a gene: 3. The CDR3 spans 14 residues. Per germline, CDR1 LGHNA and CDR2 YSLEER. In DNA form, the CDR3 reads TGCGCCAGCAGCCACGGACAGGGAGATTCACCCCTCCACTTT. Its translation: CASSHGQGDSPLHF.

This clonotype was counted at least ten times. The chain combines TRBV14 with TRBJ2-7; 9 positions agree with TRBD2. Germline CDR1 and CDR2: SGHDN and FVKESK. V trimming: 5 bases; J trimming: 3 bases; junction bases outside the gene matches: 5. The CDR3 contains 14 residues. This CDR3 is CASSAGGFRYEQYF. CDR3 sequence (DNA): TGTGCCAGCAGCGCGGGGGGGTTCCGCTACGAGCAGTACTTC.

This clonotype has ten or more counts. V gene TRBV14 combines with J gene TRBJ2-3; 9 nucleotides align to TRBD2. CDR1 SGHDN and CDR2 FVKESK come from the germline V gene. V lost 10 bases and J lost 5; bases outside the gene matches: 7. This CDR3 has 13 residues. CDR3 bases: TGTGCCACGGGGACTAGCACGCTAGATACGCAGTATTTT. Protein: CATGTSTLDTQYF. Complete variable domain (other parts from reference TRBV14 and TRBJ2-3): EAGVTQFPSHSVIEKGQTVTLRCDPISGHDNLYWYRRVMGKEIKFLLHFVKESKQDESGMPNNRFLAERTGGTYSTLKVQPAELEDSGVYFCATGTSTLDTQYFGPGTRLTVL.

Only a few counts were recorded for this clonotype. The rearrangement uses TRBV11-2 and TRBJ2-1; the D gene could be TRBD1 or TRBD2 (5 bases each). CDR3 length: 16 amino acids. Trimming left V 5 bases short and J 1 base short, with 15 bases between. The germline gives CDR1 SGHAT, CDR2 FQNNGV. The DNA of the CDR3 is TGTGCCAGCAGCCCTACTGGGGGTCTATCCTACAATGAGCAGTTCTTC. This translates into CASSPTGGLSYNEQFF.

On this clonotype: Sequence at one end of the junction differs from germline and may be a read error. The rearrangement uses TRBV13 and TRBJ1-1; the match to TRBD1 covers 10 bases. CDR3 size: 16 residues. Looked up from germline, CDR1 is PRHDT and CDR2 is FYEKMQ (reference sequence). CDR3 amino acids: CASSPRTGGINIEAFF. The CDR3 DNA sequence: TGTGCCAGCAGCCCTAGGACAGGGGGGATCAACATTGAAGCTTTCTTT.

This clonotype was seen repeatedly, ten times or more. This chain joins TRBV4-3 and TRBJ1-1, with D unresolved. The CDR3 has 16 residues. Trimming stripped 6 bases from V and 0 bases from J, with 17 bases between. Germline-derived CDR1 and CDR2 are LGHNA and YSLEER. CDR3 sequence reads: CASSVGLVDLNTEAFF. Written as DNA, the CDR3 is TGCGCCAGCAGTGTGGGCCTGGTGGATTTGAACACTGAAGCTTTCTTT.

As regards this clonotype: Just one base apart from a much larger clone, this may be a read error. CDR3 loop: CVSSSQGGYYGYTF. The CDR3 DNA is TGTGTCAGCAGTTCACAGGGGGGATACTATGGCTACACCTTC. The chain combines TRBV28 with TRBJ1-2; TRBD1 aligns across 8 bases. CDR1 is MDHEN and CDR2 is SYDVKM in the germline V gene. This CDR3 spans 14 amino acids.

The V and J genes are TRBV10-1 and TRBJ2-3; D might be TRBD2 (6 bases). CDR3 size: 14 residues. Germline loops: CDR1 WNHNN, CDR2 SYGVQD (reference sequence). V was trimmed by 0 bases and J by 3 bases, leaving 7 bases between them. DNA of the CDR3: TGCGCCAGCAGTGAGTCGGGGACTACAGATACGCAGTATTTT. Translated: CASSESGTTDTQYF.

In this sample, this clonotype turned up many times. The CDR3 DNA is TGTGCCAGCAGTGAATGGAATGAGCAGTTCTTC. Translated, it gives CASSEWNEQFF. The rearrangement links TRBV25-1 to TRBJ2-1; D is unresolved. V dropped 1 base and J dropped 7 bases, with 2 bases sitting between them. There are 11 residues in the CDR3. Germline-derived CDR1 and CDR2 are MGHDK and SYGVNS.

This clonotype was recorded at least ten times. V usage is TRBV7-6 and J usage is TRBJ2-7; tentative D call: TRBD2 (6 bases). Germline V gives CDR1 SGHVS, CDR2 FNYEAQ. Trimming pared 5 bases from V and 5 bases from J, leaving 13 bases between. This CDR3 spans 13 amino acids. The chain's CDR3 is CASSVGTRHEQYF. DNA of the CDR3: TGTGCCAGCAGCGTAGGGACTCGGCACGAGCAGTACTTC.

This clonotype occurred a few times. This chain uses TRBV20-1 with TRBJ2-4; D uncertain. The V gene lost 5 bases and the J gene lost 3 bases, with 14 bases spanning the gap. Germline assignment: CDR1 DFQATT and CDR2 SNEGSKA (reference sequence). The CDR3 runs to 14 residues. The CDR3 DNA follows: TGCAGTGCTCCGGGCCCGGTGGGCAAAAACATTCAGTACTTC. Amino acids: CSAPGPVGKNIQYF.

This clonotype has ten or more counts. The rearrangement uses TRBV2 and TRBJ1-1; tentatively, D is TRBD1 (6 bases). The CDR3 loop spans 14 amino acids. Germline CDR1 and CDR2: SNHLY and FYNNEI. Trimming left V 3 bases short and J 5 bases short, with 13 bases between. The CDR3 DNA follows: TGTGCCAGCAGTGATGGTACAGGGATTACTGAAGCTTTCTTT. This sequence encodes CASSDGTGITEAFF.

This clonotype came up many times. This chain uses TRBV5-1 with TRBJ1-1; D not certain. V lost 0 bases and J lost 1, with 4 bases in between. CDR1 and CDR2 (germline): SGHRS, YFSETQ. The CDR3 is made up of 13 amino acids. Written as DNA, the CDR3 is TGCGCCAGCAGCTTGGCAGCGAACACTGAAGCTTTCTTT. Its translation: CASSLAANTEAFF. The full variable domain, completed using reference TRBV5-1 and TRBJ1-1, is KAGVTQTPRYLIKTRGQQVTLSCSPISGHRSVSWYQQTPGQGLQFLFEYFSETQRNKGNFPGRFSGRQFSNSRSEMNVSTLELGDSALYLCASSLAANTEAFFGQGTRLTVV.

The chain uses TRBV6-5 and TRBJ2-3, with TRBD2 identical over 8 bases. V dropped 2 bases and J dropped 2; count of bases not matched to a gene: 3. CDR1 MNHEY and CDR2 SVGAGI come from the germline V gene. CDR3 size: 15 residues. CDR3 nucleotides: TGTGCCAGCAGTTACGGCGGGGGGCCCACAGATACGCAGTATTTT. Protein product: CASSYGGGPTDTQYF.